This T cell receptor beta chain derives from a study of cytomegalovirus exposure and HLA in healthy donors (dated by TCRdb to between 2016 and 2019). Turning to the overall study: In an earlier analysis of about 560 of the donors, 250 to 300 Gb of sequence data and approximately 120 million unique TCR beta sequences from about 190 million T cells were reported. An early release covering roughly 640 HLA-typed donors comprised 250 to 350 gigabases of sequencing data and 85 million or so unique TCR sequences. Of the roughly 400 genotyped donors, roughly 80% were placed in the genetic ancestry cluster associated with self-reported Caucasian donors. The study aimed to test whether signatures of past pathogen exposure could be identified by cataloging public T cell receptors. The study profiled the T cell repertoires of 550 to 700 subjects by immunosequencing and related them to cytomegalovirus serostatus. A separate validation cohort of about 110 different subjects was used in addition to the approximately 700-subject first cohort. The study combined high-throughput TCR immunosequencing, statistical association of individual TCRs with disease status, and machine learning to predict cytomegalovirus infection status. To study patterns of TCR occurrence, a later analysis re-analyzed previously published TCR beta repertoires from more than 550 donors and added high-resolution HLA genotyping. Rather than using new phenotypic data, the later analysis identified candidate immune exposures from TCR beta sequences and from how often those sequences occurred across donors. An earlier analysis of fewer than 750 of the donors used high-throughput TCR beta sequencing to judge whether each TCR beta V gene segment behaved as functional or pseudogenic. Alongside the repertoire data, information on donor age, sex, ethnicity and CMV serostatus was compiled. Genome-wide SNP genotypes for about 65% of the roughly 700 donors were used in a later genetic analysis, which treated that subset as a discovery cohort. All discovery cohort repertoires had been generated on a single sequencing platform. HLA typing covered class I and class II loci at four-digit resolution. Typing coverage varied by locus: about 629-630 donors for A, B, C, DRB1 and DQB1; some 520 for DQA1; over 600 for DPA1; approximately 470 for DPB1. Because of strong linkage in the cohort, roughly five DR-DQ haplotypes were treated as single units for association and clustering. Across roughly 420 genotyped donors of the cohort, an average of about 240,000 unique TCR beta nucleotide sequences per donor were sequenced, and 15% to 20% of those sequences were non-productive.

The CDR3 covers 13 residues, taking in both the cysteine and the phenylalanine. Only the CDR3 DNA stays, 39 bases, in frame from base 1. Based on the germline V gene, the CDR1 and CDR2 sequences are SGHDN and FVKESK. V and J are trimmed by 7 bases and 5 bases, and the gene matches miss 7 bases of the junction. This clone showed up just once. Its antigen specificity is not known. No clone much larger than this one lies a single base away; base qualities are absent. In total, 666 healthy bone marrow donors made up the cohort. All cohort members were sampled while nominally healthy, although unrecorded immune exposures were likely present. The donor was CMV seronegative and belonged to the group of 380 or so seronegative cohort members. Each donor provided a peripheral blood sample, and peripheral blood mononuclear cells were used for TCR beta sequencing. The Qiagen DNeasy Blood Extraction Kit was used to extract genomic DNA from the blood cell samples.

The library relied on the immunoSEQ multiplex PCR assay. For the multiplex PCR, a mixture combining 60 forward primers for TCR Vbeta segments and 13 reverse primers for TCR Jbeta segments was used. Amplification of the CDR3 region of rearranged TCR beta genes was performed with a multiplex PCR assay on genomic DNA. The amplified TCR beta libraries were sequenced on the Illumina HiSeq System as 87-base-pair reads. On the study's bioinformatics: Across the 640 or so repertoires, a later analysis counted some 80 million unique TCR beta chains, around 11 million of which were shared by at least two donors. Raw reads were error-corrected and collapsed into unique sequences by a nearest-neighbor algorithm in which closely related sequences were merged to remove PCR and sequencing errors. To assign V, D and J gene segments, CDR3 sequences were aligned to IMGT reference sequences. For a sequence to be retained, at least a six-nucleotide match to both a V gene segment and a J gene segment was required. A rearrangement was called productive if the CDR3 had no stop codons and remained in frame with V and J, and every other rearrangement was called non-productive. Following IMGT convention, CDR3 was defined as the stretch from the second conserved V-encoded cysteine up to the conserved J-encoded phenylalanine. The earlier analysis of some 600 of the donors excluded sequences that lacked an unambiguous match to a single V gene segment. In an earlier analysis of 500 to 750 of the donors, V segments were called functional above 56.7% productive rearrangements and were called segregating when the between-donor standard deviation exceeded 5%. A statistical classification framework was built to diagnose cytomegalovirus status from the catalog of TCR beta chain sequences. In a later analysis, TCR nucleotide sequences were compared against IMGT/GENE-DB human TR gene sequences so that V and J genes could be assigned. The TCRdist pipeline was used in a later analysis to assign CDR3 sequences and most-parsimonious VDJ recombination scenarios. A later analysis defined each TCR beta chain by its CDR3 amino acid sequence plus V-gene family, and excluded reads lacking a unique V-gene family. To address suspected cross-contamination and a sequencing artifact, a later analysis removed around 600 highly shared, low-generation-probability nucleotide sequences. For each public chain, a later analysis derived a clonal expansion index from normalized ranks of inferred template counts within each repertoire. Generation probabilities in a later analysis came from a VDJ recombination model fitted to out-of-frame rearrangements, and those results were checked against IGoR. A later analysis scored TCR-TCR, TCR-HLA and TCR-CMV co-occurrence with hypergeometric tests, applying a repertoire-size bias correction to TCR pairs. To estimate false discovery rates, a later analysis permuted the HLA or CMV assignments 20 times. In a later analysis, co-occurring TCRs were grouped with DBSCAN, and TCRdist sequence similarity was added when clustering was performed within HLA-allele-positive subsets. Co-occurrence clustering excluded repertoires with fewer than 30,000 or more than 120,000 public chains, plus five with anomalous nucleotide sharing. In its TCRdb copy, this immuneACCESS table keeps in-frame sequences only and misses some clones. Where compared with another copy, unresolved V genes explain less than half of these, and the others have no known cause. From that table come the V and J calls and clone size; the DNA was used to work out D and trimming. This sample holds more than 80,000 clones; roughly 71% were observed only once. The ten largest clones take up roughly 2.7% of the sample.

Summary of the overall study and its limitations: Presence/absence analyses assumed roughly uniform sequencing depth across donors, an assumption that may not hold. Most TCR sequences were observed very rarely across donors, whereas some public TCRs were present in many individuals. In a later analysis, about 16,000 TCR beta sequences were associated with specific HLA alleles at a false discovery rate of 0.05. According to a later analysis, parvovirus B19, influenza, CMV and Epstein-Barr virus appeared linked to several top co-occurrence clusters. It was suggested by the authors that the approach could potentially be generalized to other disease states and immunological phenotypes. A few of the identified cytomegalovirus-associated TCR beta chains were confirmed in vitro to be specific for cytomegalovirus antigens. Linkage disequilibrium might explain the correlated functional status among segregating V segments, but an unknown experimental factor could not be excluded. The 87-base-pair reads could not distinguish some IMGT-functional V segments, including TRBV6-2 and TRBV6-3, so those segments were excluded. In a later genetic analysis, fewer N-insertions in productive TCRs were reported among donors in an Asian-associated ancestry cluster than the roughly 710-donor mean. The study listed 170 or so TCR beta chains as associated with cytomegalovirus. Compared with equally common non-associated chains, HLA-associated TCR beta chains in a later analysis were more clonally expanded and had lower generation probabilities. Because HLA typing was missing for some donors at each locus, association tests included only the typed subset. The cohort was sequenced for TCR beta chains only, and without alpha or paired-chain data the features that could be detected were limited. Because counts were too low, around 17 rarely observed V segments, including chromosome 9 orphons, were left out of the earlier analysis of some 600 of the donors. According to a later analysis, most CMV-associated TCR beta chains appeared to be HLA-restricted, and the HLA associations seemed to be driven largely by CMV exposure. A further reported finding was that TCR beta sequences accurately predicted the HLA-A and HLA-B alleles for most subjects in the first cohort. According to a later analysis, TCR association rates differed among HLA loci, with DRB1 alleles showing the most associated TCRs and HLA-C alleles showing the fewest. For the cohort, immune exposure information was limited to CMV serostatus. In both the original and validation cohorts, the classifier was reported to diagnose cytomegalovirus status with high specificity and sensitivity. Strong co-occurrence of HLA alleles, especially DR and DQ, made assigning TCR associations to individual alleles difficult. A later genetic analysis associated a missense DCLRE1C variant with V-gene and J-gene trimming of TCR beta chains, and an independent cohort replicated the association. In an earlier analysis of more than 450 of the donors, most TCR beta V segments were observed in productive rearrangements about 87% or about 30% of the time, broadly matching IMGT annotations. A cluster of highly shared sequence variants was judged likely to represent a technical artifact of the sequencing pipeline.

This clonotype was sampled from a man between 45 and 60 years old in good health and CMV-seronegative. Recombination connected TRBV14 to TRBJ1-1; the central 7 bases match TRBD1. Sequencing input: PBMCs. The DNA sequence is as follows: TGTGCCAGCACCCGACAGGGTTGGACTGAAGCTTTCTTT. Translated, it reads CASTRQGWTEAFF.